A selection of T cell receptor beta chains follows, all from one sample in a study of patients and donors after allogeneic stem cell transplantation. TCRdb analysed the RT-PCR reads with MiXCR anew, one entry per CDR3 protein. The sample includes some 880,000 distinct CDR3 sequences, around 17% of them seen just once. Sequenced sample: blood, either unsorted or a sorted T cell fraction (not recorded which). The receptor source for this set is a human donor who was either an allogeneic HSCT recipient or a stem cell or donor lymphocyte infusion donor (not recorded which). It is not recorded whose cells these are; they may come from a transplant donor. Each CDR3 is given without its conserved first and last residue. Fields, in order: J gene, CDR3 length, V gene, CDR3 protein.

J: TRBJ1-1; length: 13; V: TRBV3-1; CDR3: ASSPRTGREAEAF
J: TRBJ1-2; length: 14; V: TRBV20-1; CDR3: SAANPGPGTLYGYT
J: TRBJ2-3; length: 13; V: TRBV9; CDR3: ASSAGRGPADTQY
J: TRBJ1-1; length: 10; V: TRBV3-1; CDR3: ASSQGGNEAF
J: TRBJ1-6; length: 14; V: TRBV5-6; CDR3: ASSLAYSGGKSPLH
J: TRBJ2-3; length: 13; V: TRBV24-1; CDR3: ATSSRGRDTDTQY
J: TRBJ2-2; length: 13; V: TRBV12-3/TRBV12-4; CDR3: ASSPGTGFTGELF
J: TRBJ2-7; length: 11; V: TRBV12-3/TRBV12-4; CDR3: ASSALPNYEQY
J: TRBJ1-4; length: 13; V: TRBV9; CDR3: ASSVETGAYEKLF
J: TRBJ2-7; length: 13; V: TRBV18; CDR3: ASSQSGTGTYEQY
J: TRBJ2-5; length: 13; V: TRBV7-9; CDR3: ASSLPGTSIETQY
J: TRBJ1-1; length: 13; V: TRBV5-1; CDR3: ASSLTGKPNTEAF
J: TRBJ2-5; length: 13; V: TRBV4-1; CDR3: ASSPSARGGETQY
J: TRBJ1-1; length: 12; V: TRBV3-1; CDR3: ASSQDLQNTEAF
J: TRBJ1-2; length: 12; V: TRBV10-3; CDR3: AISVVLDRDGYT
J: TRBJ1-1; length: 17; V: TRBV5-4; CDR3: ASSLGRGTGLFLNTEAF
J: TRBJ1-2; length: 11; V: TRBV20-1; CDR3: SAADGRSWGYT
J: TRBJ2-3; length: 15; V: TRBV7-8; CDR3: ASSTWGLAGVTDTQY
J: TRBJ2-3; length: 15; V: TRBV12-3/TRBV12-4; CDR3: ASSFFRSGGAADTQY
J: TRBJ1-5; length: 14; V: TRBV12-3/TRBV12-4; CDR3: ASSLALAGYNQPQH
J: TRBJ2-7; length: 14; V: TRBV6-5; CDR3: ASSYSRTYSSYEQY
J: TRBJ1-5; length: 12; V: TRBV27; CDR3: ASSLRGAGQPQH
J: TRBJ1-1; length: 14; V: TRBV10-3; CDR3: AISESGTGVLHEAF
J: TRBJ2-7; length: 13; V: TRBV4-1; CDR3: ASSQIPGARYEQY
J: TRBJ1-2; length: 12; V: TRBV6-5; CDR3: ASSSGDRVDGYT
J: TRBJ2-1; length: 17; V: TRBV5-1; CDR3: ASSFGDWGLADSYNEQF
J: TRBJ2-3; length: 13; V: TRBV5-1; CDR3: ASSLAGSIGDTQY
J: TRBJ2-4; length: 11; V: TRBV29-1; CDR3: SVEQETKNIQY
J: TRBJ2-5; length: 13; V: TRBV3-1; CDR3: ASSLLVPTRETQY
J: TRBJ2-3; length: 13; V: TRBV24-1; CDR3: ATSDAVAGTDTQY
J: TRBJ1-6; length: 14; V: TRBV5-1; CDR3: ASSAKAPRGNSPLH
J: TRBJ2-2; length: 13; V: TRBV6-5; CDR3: ASSYSNSDTGELF
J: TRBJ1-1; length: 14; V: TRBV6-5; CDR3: ASSYSILHMNTEAF
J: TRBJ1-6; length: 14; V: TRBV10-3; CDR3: AISEEGGTYNSPLH
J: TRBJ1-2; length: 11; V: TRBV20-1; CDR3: SAAKGPDYGYT
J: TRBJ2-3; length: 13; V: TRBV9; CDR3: ASSVSGTGLDTQY
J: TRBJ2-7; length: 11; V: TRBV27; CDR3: ASSRHYSGEQY
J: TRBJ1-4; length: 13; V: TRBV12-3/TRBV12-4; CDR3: ASSEGKGLWEKLF
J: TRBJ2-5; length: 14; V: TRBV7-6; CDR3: ASSPSHGFQQETQY
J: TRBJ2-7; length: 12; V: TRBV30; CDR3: AWSYTSGGFEQY
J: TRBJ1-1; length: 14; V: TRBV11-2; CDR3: ASSLVVPSGPSEAF
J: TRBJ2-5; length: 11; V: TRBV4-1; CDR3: ASSRRDAGTQY
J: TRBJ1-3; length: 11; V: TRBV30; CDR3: AWIGPGGNTIY
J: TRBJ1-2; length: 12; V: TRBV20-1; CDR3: SARPPGGDYGYT
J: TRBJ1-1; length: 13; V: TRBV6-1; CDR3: ASSGEQDGYTEAF
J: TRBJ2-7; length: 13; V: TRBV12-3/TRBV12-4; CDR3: ASSPDRALAHEQY
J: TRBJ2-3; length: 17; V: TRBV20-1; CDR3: SARGDSGRPLRGTDTQY
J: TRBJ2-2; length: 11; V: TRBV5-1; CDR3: ASSFQVTGELF
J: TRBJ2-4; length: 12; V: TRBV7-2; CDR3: ASSLTGAKNIQY
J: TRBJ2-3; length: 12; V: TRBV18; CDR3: ASSPLGPQDTQY
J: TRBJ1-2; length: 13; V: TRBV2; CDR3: ASSEPGQVSYGYT
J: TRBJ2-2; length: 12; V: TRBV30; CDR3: AWDDLQGAGELF
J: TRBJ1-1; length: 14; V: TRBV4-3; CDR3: ASSQGGLLMNTEAF